This TCR beta chain stems from a study of blood T cell repertoires in COVID-19. V shed 7 bases and J shed 3 bases, with 5 bases lying between them. CDR1 and CDR2 from the germline V gene are LNHNV and YYDKDF (reference sequence). This CDR3 comprises 11 residues. In the original workflow: The assay estimated nucleated cells by amplifying reference gene primers. Only in-frame clones appear in the TCRdb table, and some are missing; sequencing was by immunoSEQ multiplex PCR. Clone size and V and J calls were adopted from that table, with D and trimming inferred from the DNA. The sample records just under 90,000 clones, more than 70% being singletons.

The V call is TRBV15, the J call TRBJ2-3; D not certain. This sequence was found in a woman older than 75 with acute or convalescent COVID-19. The source material was peripheral blood. DNA for the CDR3: TGTGCCACCACACATACAGATACGCAGTATTTT. This codes for CATTHTDTQYF.